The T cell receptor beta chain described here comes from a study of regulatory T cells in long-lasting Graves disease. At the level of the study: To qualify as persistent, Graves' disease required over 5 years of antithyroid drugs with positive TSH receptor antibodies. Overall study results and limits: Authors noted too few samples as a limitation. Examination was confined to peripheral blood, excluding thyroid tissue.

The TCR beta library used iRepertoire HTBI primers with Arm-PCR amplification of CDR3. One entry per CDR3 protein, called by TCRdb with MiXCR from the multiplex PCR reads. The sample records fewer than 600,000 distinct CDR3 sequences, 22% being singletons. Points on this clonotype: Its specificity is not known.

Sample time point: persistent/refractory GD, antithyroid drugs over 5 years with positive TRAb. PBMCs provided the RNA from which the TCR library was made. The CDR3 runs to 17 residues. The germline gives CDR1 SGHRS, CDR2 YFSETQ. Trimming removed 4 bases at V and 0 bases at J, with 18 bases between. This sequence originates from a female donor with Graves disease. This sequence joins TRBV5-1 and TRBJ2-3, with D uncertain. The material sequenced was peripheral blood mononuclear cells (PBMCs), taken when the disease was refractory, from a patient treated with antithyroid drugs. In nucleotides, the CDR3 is TGCGCCAGCAGCCTGCGAGTTGCGGCACCGAGCACAGATACGCAGTATTTT. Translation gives CASSLRVAAPSTDTQYF.